This is a list of T cell receptor beta chains from one sample in a study of T cells in Graves' hyperthyroidism and ophthalmopathy. TCRdb independently ran MiXCR on the multiplex PCR reads; one entry per CDR3 protein. The sample holds some 690,000 distinct CDR3 sequences, around 15% seen once. Material for sequencing was blood. The receptor set was obtained from a man aged 45-65 years with Graves' hyperthyroidism. The conserved cysteine and the conserved F or W are not part of the CDR3 here.

CDR3 length	V gene	J gene	CDR3 protein
11	TRBV29-1	TRBJ1-1	SARAGGNTEAF
12	TRBV28	TRBJ2-3	ASSFSGVLDTQY
14	TRBV9	TRBJ1-4	ASSVGTGATNEKLF
12	TRBV4-1	TRBJ2-7	ASSQSGGRYEQY
13	TRBV5-1	TRBJ2-3	ASRMIGSSTDTQY
10	TRBV29-1	TRBJ2-7	SVVSTGYEQY
13	TRBV18	TRBJ2-7	ASSPSVGRTYEQY
13	TRBV9	TRBJ1-6	ASSSRTGGESPLH
15	TRBV7-9	TRBJ1-3	ASSFLDRGLDGNTIY
16	TRBV28	TRBJ2-3	ASSSYYLGGPGGYTQY
12	TRBV30	TRBJ2-1	AWGGGRTYNEQF
14	TRBV30	TRBJ1-4	AWSVVGGATNEKLF
13	TRBV6-2/TRBV6-3	TRBJ2-7	ASSSSSGRQGEQY
14	TRBV20-1	TRBJ2-1	SAPTSGASSYNEQF
13	TRBV2	TRBJ1-1	ASSAEGHLNAEAF
13	TRBV6-4	TRBJ2-3	ASSGTSGSSDTQY
13	TRBV30	TRBJ2-1	AWSVSGSPWNEQF
15	TRBV7-6	TRBJ1-6	ASSLARVAAYNSPLH
14	TRBV7-2	TRBJ1-4	ASSLVGGGIREKLF
12	TRBV3-1	TRBJ2-5	ASSPSGTRETQY
13	TRBV28	TRBJ2-1	ASSAGTSGTNEQF
13	TRBV18	TRBJ2-1	ASSGGRTLANEQF
12	TRBV5-1	TRBJ2-7	ASSQTGQGYEQY
11	TRBV27	TRBJ1-1	ASAGRTNTEAF
15	TRBV10-3	TRBJ1-5	AISESKKEVGDQPQH
12	TRBV12-3/TRBV12-4	TRBJ1-1	ASSRTGRGTEAF
10	TRBV6-1	TRBJ2-1	ASRDRGYEQF
12	TRBV28	TRBJ1-5	ASISGQLSQPQH
12	TRBV27	TRBJ2-1	ASSSYNTYNEQF
15	TRBV7-3	TRBJ2-3	ASSLAGVGGPLDTQY
13	TRBV20-1	TRBJ2-1	SAREAGGESDEQF
15	TRBV3-1	TRBJ2-2	ASSQDLGREATGELF
13	TRBV12-3/TRBV12-4	TRBJ2-1	ASSTTSGRGGEQF
18	TRBV27	TRBJ2-2	ASSTFLPGLAGGPTGELF
12	TRBV7-9	TRBJ1-2	ASLALTGNYGYT
15	TRBV29-1	TRBJ1-2	SVVGIGARDRGHGYT
11	TRBV3-1	TRBJ1-1	ASSQEGRTEAF
12	TRBV18	TRBJ2-3	ASSPFDRTDTQY
13	TRBV12-3/TRBV12-4	TRBJ1-5	ASSFGDSSNQPQH
17	TRBV12-3/TRBV12-4	TRBJ2-7	ASSSSPGPTVRSSYEQY
14	TRBV4-1	TRBJ1-5	ASSQDIRGSNQPQH
16	TRBV28	TRBJ2-7	ASSLGGLGHPGSYEQY
11	TRBV2	TRBJ1-1	ASSEAGSTEAF
18	TRBV12-3/TRBV12-4	TRBJ2-3	ASSRKPGTSGRDRADTQY
12	TRBV9	TRBJ1-6	ASSDTSEYSPLH
12	TRBV10-1	TRBJ2-2	ASRRSGDTGELF
11	TRBV13	TRBJ1-5	ASSTHSNQPQH
14	TRBV12-3/TRBV12-4	TRBJ2-7	ASSARGSGRAYEQY
12	TRBV7-9	TRBJ2-5	ASSSLAGRETQY
12	TRBV6-2/TRBV6-3	TRBJ1-5	ASNQGLFNQPQH
15	TRBV11-1	TRBJ2-1	ASSFSTSVGFKHEQF
16	TRBV4-1	TRBJ1-5	ASSPRQGGRISNQPQH
9	TRBV5-1	TRBJ1-3	ASRIENTIY
9	TRBV5-6	TRBJ2-1	ASSLYYEQF
11	TRBV30	TRBJ1-1	AWAYQEGTEAF
14	TRBV11-2	TRBJ2-1	ASRYSGRGTYNEQF
11	TRBV24-1	TRBJ2-5	ATSDWTEETQY
12	TRBV4-3	TRBJ2-2	ASSQEQGAGELF
13	TRBV5-1	TRBJ1-6	ASSLGRFYNSPLH
11	TRBV14	TRBJ1-1	ASSPGRYTEAF